The entry below gives a single T cell receptor beta chain sequence along with its context. The source of the sample is a study of blood T cell repertoires in COVID-19. Looking at the study overall: Samples taken during acute and convalescent COVID-19 were collected in the United States, Italy and Spain. Nucleic acid was either cDNA or gDNA, and it came from T cells, B-cell-depleted T cells, or PBMCs.

This CDR3 comprises 14 residues. Germline V gene data show CDR1 as SNHLY and CDR2 as FYNNEI. V lost 3 bases and J 13 bases, leaving 16 bases between the germline ends. The assay was immunoSEQ multiplex PCR, and TCRdb's table has in-frame clones only and misses some. Seen here are about 150,000 clones, roughly 80% observed once, and the top ten hold more than 5%. The J gene is TRBJ1-6, the V gene TRBV2, with D possibly being TRBD1 (6 bases). The sequencing sample was made of PBMCs or T cells enriched from blood (not recorded which). The clonotype originates from a woman aged 40 to 50 who had recovered from COVID-19. The CDR3 DNA reads as TGTGCCAGCAGTGACCCACAGGGTCGGCGGCCCCTCCACTTT. This encodes CASSDPQGRRPLHF. Full variable domain (outside the CDR3, taken from reference TRBV2 and TRBJ1-6): EPEVTQTPSHQVTQMGQEVILRCVPISNHLYFYWYRQILGQKVEFLVSFYNNEISEKSEIFDDQFSVERPDGSNFTLKIRSTKLEDSAMYFCASSDPQGRRPLHFGNGTRLTVT.